This TCR beta chain was identified during a study of tumor-infiltrating lymphocytes in primary liver carcinoma. Study outcomes and limitations: Blood's top-250-clone fraction was significantly lower than that of tumors (p = 0.039).

Starting from around 510 ng of total RNA, TCR beta cDNA was produced with a primer in the constant region. Slightly modified ARM-PCR, run as three nested multiplex PCR rounds, produced the TCR beta libraries. Rounds one and two of PCR, each of 10 cycles, were primed with TRBV1-TRBV30 forward primers and a C-beta reverse primer. From the multiplex PCR reads, TCRdb called clonotypes with MiXCR, one entry per CDR3 protein. The sample carries 300,000 to 400,000 distinct CDR3 sequences, about 62% recorded once. CDR3 length equals 15 residues. Between the trimmed V and J ends, which lost 3 bases and 5 bases, there was a span of 17 bases. Researchers drew blood RNA from unsorted whole blood and extracted germline DNA as well. A word on this clonotype: What it binds is not known. The conserved final phenylalanine or tryptophan is absent from the CDR3, which likely points to a read error.

The chain has TRBV12-3 or TRBV12-4 and TRBJ2-7; weak D call: TRBD2 (5 bases). The sequence came from a man aged 35 to 55 with primary liver carcinoma and hepatitis B virus infection. The sequenced material came from peripheral blood. The CDR3 DNA is TGTGCCAGCAGTTTGGGAGCTAGCTGGAACGACGAGCAGTACTCC. Protein: CASSLGASWNDEQYS.